Reported below is one T cell receptor beta chain. What it recognizes is unknown. Sequencing used immunoSEQ multiplex PCR; TCRdb keeps in-frame clones, though not all of them. The repertoire holds 95,000 to 110,000 clones, about 90% seen once, with 8% to 10% in the top ten. The data derive from a study of T cell responses to AZD1222 COVID-19 vaccine. Study-level findings and limits: White British ancestry dominated among donors, who included more females, and clonal diversity was possibly underestimated.

CDR3 size: 12 residues. V was clipped by 2 bases and J by 11 bases, with 12 bases between them. Germline assignment: CDR1 MNHEY and CDR2 SMNVEV (reference sequence). The TCR sequence derives from an adult who received the AZD1222 COVID-19 vaccine. The sample was peripheral blood, taken 28 days after the second AZD1222 dose. The chain is built from TRBV27 and TRBJ1-1; D is uncertain. The CDR3 nucleotides are TGTGCCAGCAGTTTACCCCCCGGGTTGGCTTTCTTT. It translates to CASSLPPGLAFF.